The rows below give T cell receptor beta chains drawn from one sample of a study of blood T cell repertoires in COVID-19. Generated by immunoSEQ multiplex PCR, the TCRdb table keeps only in-frame clones and is missing some. This sample has 100,000 to 150,000 clones, with approximately 84% found just once. Sequencing was performed on peripheral blood. All receptors come from a man in his 60s with acute or convalescent COVID-19. CDR3s include the opening cysteine and the closing phenylalanine or tryptophan. Fields, in order: clone size, D gene, V gene, J gene, CDR3 protein, CDR3 DNA. A D gene is named only where the DNA matches it firmly. Size values are once, few and many counts, or a class for expanded clones, and some rows have none.

>few|NA|TRBV2|TRBJ1-2
CASTVQATNYGYTF
TGTGCGAGCACGGTTCAGGCGACAAACTATGGCTACACCTTC
>once|NA|TRBV14|TRBJ1-6
CASSQGRENSPLHF
TGTGCCAGCAGCCAAGGACGGGAAAATTCACCCCTCCACTTT
>NA|TRBD1|TRBV9|TRBJ1-2
CASSVEGRTGKSGYTF
TGTGCCAGCAGCGTAGAAGGAAGGACAGGGAAAAGTGGCTACACCTTC
>once|TRBD2|TRBV2|TRBJ2-7
CASIFGLAGGSGNEQYF
TGTGCCAGCATTTTTGGACTAGCGGGGGGATCTGGGAACGAGCAGTACTTC
>NA|TRBD2|TRBV7-3|TRBJ2-3
CASSSGPAGGVTDTQYF
TGTGCCAGCAGCTCCGGCCCAGCGGGGGGTGTCACAGATACGCAGTATTTT
>many|NA|TRBV19|TRBJ2-5
CASSALGEETQYF
TGTGCCAGTAGTGCGCTAGGGGAAGAGACCCAGTACTTC
>few|NA|TRBV28|TRBJ1-2
CASSITGIANYGYTF
TGTGCCAGCAGTATCACAGGAATAGCTAACTATGGCTACACCTTC
>NA|TRBD2|TRBV9|TRBJ2-3
CASSVGASGSGTDTQYF
TGTGCCAGCAGCGTAGGGGCTAGCGGGAGTGGCACAGATACGCAGTATTTT
>NA|NA|TRBV6-5|TRBJ2-5
CASSYSIGSGETQYF
TGTGCCAGCAGTTACTCGATTGGCTCGGGGGAGACCCAGTACTTC
>few|TRBD2|TRBV27|TRBJ2-7
CASSWIAGAWEQYF
TGTGCCAGCAGTTGGATAGCGGGAGCCTGGGAGCAGTACTTC